This is a list of T cell receptor beta chains from one sample in a study of blood T cell repertoires in COVID-19. Assay: immunoSEQ multiplex PCR; the TCRdb copy retains only in-frame clones and omits some. Among roughly 170,000 clones listed, 80% to 90% were seen once. Sequencing input: peripheral blood. The receptors were gathered from a woman aged 45-65 years with COVID-19, enrolled during active disease. Each CDR3 is given with its conserved first and last residue. D genes are given only for firm matches. Only some rows state a clone size, as once, few, many or a class for expanded clones.

v_gene,j_gene,d_gene,abundance,CDR3nt,CDR3aa
TRBV10-3,TRBJ2-1,.,.,TGTGCCATCAGTTCCCTGGAGAGCCAGAGCTCCTACAATGAGCAGTTCTTC,CAISSLESQSSYNEQFF
TRBV12-3/TRBV12-4,TRBJ2-5,TRBD2,.,TGTGCCAGCAGACTAGCGGTTGGGGAGACCCAGTACTTC,CASRLAVGETQYF
TRBV6-2/TRBV6-3,TRBJ1-3,.,.,TGTGCCAGCAGTTACCAGGACTCTGGAAACACCATATATTTT,CASSYQDSGNTIYF
TRBV28,TRBJ1-2,.,.,TGTGCCAGCAGTTTAGCAGGGGCCTATGGCTACACCTTC,CASSLAGAYGYTF
TRBV7-7,TRBJ2-5,.,.,TGTGCCAGCAGCCGGGACAACTCCAATGGGGAGACCCAGTACTTC,CASSRDNSNGETQYF
TRBV6-5,TRBJ2-2,TRBD2,.,TGTGCCAGCAGTTCCGGACTAGCGGGGGGGACCGGGGAGCTGTTTTTT,CASSSGLAGGTGELFF
TRBV5-5,TRBJ2-1,TRBD1,.,TGTGCCAGCAGCTTCGGGACAGCGGTAAACAATGAGCAGTTCTTC,CASSFGTAVNNEQFF
TRBV6-5,TRBJ1-5,.,few,TGTGCCAGCACTAGAGACGGATATAGCAATCAGCCCCAGCATTTT,CASTRDGYSNQPQHF
TRBV27,TRBJ1-2,.,.,TGTGCCAGCAGTTTGGCCGGCCTAGATGGCTACACCTTC,CASSLAGLDGYTF
TRBV4-2,TRBJ1-2,.,few,TGTGCCAGCAGCCAAAACAGGGAGGGCTATGGCTACACCTTC,CASSQNREGYGYTF
TRBV10-3,TRBJ2-3,TRBD1,.,TGTGCCATCAGCCGGACAGGGGCGGCAGATACGCAGTATTTT,CAISRTGAADTQYF
TRBV29-1,TRBJ2-1,TRBD2,.,TGCAGCGCTTCGGGGGGGCTCCTCAATGAGCAGTTCTTC,CSASGGLLNEQFF
TRBV6-6,TRBJ1-1,.,.,TGTGCCAGCAGTTACTCGGAGGGGAGCACTGAAGCTTTCTTT,CASSYSEGSTEAFF
TRBV5-6,TRBJ2-7,TRBD1,.,TGTGCCAGCAGCCCTGGACAGGGGGCGCTTGAGCAGTACTTC,CASSPGQGALEQYF
TRBV6-5,TRBJ1-1,.,.,TGTGCCAGCAGTTACTCCCCGGGTTCTAACACTGAAGCTTTCTTT,CASSYSPGSNTEAFF
TRBV7-5,TRBJ2-7,.,.,TGTGTCAGAAGCTTAGTAGGGGACATTGCCTACGAGCAGTACTTC,CVRSLVGDIAYEQYF
TRBV7-9,TRBJ1-5,.,.,TGTGCCAGCAGCTTAGTGGCAGACAATCAGCCCCAGCATTTT,CASSLVADNQPQHF
TRBV6-5,TRBJ2-7,TRBD1,.,TGTGCCAGCAGTCGCCGGGACAGGGCCTACGAGCAGTACTTC,CASSRRDRAYEQYF
TRBV10-1,TRBJ1-2,.,.,TGCGCCATACCAGGGACTAACTATGGCTACACCTTC,CAIPGTNYGYTF
TRBV10-3,TRBJ1-1,.,.,TGTGCCATCAACCGACAGGTGAACACTGAAGCTTTCTTT,CAINRQVNTEAFF
TRBV6-5,TRBJ2-5,TRBD2,once,TGTGCCAGCAGTTATAGCGGGGCCGGCGGGGAGACCCAGTACTTC,CASSYSGAGGETQYF
TRBV6-5,TRBJ2-5,.,.,TGTGCCGCTCGAAAGGGGGGGCTTGAGACCCAGTACTTC,CAARKGGLETQYF
TRBV27,TRBJ2-6,.,few,TGTGCCAGTAAACCCCCGGCGGTAGCTGGGGCCAACGTCCTGACTTTC,CASKPPAVAGANVLTF